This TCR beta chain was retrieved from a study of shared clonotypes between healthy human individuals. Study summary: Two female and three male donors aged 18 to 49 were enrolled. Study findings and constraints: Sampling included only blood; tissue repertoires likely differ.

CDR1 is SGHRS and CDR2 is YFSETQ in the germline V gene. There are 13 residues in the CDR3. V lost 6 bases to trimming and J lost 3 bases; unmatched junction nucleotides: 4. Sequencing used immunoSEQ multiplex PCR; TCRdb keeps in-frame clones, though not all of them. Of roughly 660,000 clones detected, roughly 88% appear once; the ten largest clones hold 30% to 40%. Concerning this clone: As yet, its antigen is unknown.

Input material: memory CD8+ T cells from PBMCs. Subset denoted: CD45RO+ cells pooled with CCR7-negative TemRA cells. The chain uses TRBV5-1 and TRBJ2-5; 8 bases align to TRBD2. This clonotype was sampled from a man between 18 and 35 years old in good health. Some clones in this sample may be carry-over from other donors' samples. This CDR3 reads CASTLLAEETQYF. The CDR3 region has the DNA TGCGCCAGCACCCTACTAGCGGAAGAGACCCAGTACTTC.